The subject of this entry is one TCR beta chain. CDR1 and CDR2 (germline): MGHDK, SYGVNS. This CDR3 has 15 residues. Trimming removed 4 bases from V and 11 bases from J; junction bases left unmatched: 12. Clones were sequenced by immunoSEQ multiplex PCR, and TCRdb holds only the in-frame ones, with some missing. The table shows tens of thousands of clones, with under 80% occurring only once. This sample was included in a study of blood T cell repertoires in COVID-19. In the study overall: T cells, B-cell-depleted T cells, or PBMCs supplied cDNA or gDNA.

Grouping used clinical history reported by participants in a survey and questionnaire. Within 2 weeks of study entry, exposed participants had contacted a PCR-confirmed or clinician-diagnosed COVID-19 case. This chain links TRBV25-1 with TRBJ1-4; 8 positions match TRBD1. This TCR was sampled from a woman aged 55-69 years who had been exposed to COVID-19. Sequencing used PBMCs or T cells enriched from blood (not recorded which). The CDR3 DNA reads TGTGCCAGCAGTGCCCCGGACAGGGTCAAATTGAAACTGTTTTTT. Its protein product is CASSAPDRVKLKLFF.